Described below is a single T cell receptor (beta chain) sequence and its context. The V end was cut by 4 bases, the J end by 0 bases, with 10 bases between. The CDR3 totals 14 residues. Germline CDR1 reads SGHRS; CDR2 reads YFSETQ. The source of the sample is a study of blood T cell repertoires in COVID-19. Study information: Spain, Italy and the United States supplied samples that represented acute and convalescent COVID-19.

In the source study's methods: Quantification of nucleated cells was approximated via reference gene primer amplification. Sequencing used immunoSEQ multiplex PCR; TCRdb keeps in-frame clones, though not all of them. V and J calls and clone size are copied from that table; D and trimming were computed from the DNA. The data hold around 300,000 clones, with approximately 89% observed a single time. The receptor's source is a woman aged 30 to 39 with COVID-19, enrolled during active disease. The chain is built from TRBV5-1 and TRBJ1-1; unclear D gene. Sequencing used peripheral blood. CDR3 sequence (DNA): TGCGCCAGCAGCCCACTTCCTATGAACACTGAAGCTTTCTTT. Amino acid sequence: CASSPLPMNTEAFF.